This TCR beta chain originates from a study of T cells in Graves' hyperthyroidism and ophthalmopathy. CDR1 and CDR2 (germline): DFQATT, SNEGSKA (reference sequence). The CDR3 is 15 amino acids. Amplification yielded TCR beta CDR3 regions, with RNA transcripts as the source. With the HTBI primer set, the TCR CDR3 went through a first round of RT-PCR. A single record per CDR3 protein comes from TCRdb applying MiXCR to the multiplex PCR reads. The top ten hold 18% of the sample, which has 550,000 to 600,000 distinct CDR3 sequences, around 17% seen once. Findings of the study overall: It was a median 6.5 months before onset that the model predicted ophthalmopathy. In blood, most of the thyroid clonotypes expanded above 0.001 were also present.

The definition of stable Graves' hyperthyroidism was no ophthalmopathy progression within 18 months. About this clonotype itself: Its antigen is as yet unknown.

Sample: blood. The sequence was collected from a woman aged 18 to 35 with Graves' hyperthyroidism. This sequence joins TRBV20-1 and TRBJ1-2; D is unclear. The CDR3 here is CSVEDNRRINYGYTF. DNA of the CDR3: TGCAGCGTTGAAGATAACCGCCGGATTAACTATGGCTACACCTTC.